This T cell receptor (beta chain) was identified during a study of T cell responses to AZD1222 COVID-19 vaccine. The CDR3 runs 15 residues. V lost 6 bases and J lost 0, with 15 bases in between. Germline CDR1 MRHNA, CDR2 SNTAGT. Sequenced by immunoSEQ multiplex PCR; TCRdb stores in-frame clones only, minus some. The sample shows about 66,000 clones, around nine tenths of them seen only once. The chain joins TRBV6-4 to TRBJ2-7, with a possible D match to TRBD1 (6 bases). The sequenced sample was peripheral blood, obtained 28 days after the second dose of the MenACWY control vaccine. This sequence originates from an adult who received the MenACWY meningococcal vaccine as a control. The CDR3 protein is CASRRDRGSSYEQYF. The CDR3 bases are TGTGCCAGCAGAAGGGATAGGGGGAGCTCCTACGAGCAGTACTTC.